The 17 T cell receptor beta chains below all came from one sample that was sequenced in a study of blood T cell repertoires in COVID-19. The table came from immunoSEQ multiplex PCR; TCRdb's copy has only in-frame clones and leaves some out. Of approximately 250,000 clones listed, 70% to 90% are singletons. Material: peripheral blood. The receptor set was obtained from a man in his forties with acute or convalescent COVID-19.

This CDR3 reads CASSSWEGSPLHF. CDR3 DNA: TGTGCCAGCAGCTCGTGGGAGGGTTCACCCCTCCACTTT. This chain joins TRBV7-3 and TRBJ1-6; D not resolved. Germline lookup yields CDR1 SGHTA and CDR2 FQGTGA. The CDR3 consists of 13 residues. V was clipped by 4 bases and J by 9 bases, with 10 bases between them.

This clone was found once. The chain has TRBV5-1 and TRBJ2-7, with 8 bases identical to TRBD1. This CDR3 has 14 residues. Germline-derived CDR1 and CDR2 are SGHRS and YFSETQ. The trim removed 4 bases at V and 5 bases at J, leaving 8 bases unmatched. CDR3 residues: CASSQRQGPHEQYF. The DNA for the CDR3 is TGCGCCAGCAGCCAAAGACAGGGGCCGCACGAGCAGTACTTC.

This clone was seen a handful of times. The chain employs TRBV28 and TRBJ1-1, with unresolved D. The CDR3 sequence is 16 residues long. The V gene lost 6 bases and the J gene lost 0 bases, with 17 bases spanning the gap. In germline, CDR1 is MDHEN, CDR2 SYDVKM. Written as DNA, the CDR3 is TGTGCCAGCAGGTACAGAGCCGCTCGTATGAACACTGAAGCTTTCTTT. Residues: CASRYRAARMNTEAFF.

This chain connects TRBV6-5 to TRBJ2-7, with a tentative D call TRBD1 (7 bases). Germline loops: CDR1 MNHEY, CDR2 SVGAGI. The CDR3 runs 13 residues. Between the trimmed V and J ends, which lost 7 bases and 5 bases, there was a span of 15 bases. The CDR3 DNA sequence: TGTGCCAGCAAAACGGCAGGGGGGAACGAGCAGTACTTC. It encodes CASKTAGGNEQYF.

The chain carries TRBV28 and TRBJ1-2; D not resolved. The CDR3 length is 13 residues. The germline CDR1 and CDR2 sequences are MDHEN and SYDVKM. Trimming cost V 3 bases and J 3 bases, with 8 bases left between them. The DNA for the CDR3 is TGTGCCAGCAGTTTGCAGGAGGACTATGGCTACACCTTC. Its protein product is CASSLQEDYGYTF.

The chain joins TRBV6-2 or TRBV6-3 to TRBJ2-7; weak D call: TRBD2 (5 bases). This CDR3 is 11 amino acids long. Germline loops: CDR1 MNHEY, CDR2 SVGEGT. V lost 2 bases and J 7 bases, leaving 6 bases between the germline ends. Here the CDR3 DNA reads TGTGCCAGCAGTTACGGCGGGGAGCAGTACTTC. Translated: CASSYGGEQYF.

The chain links TRBV5-6 to TRBJ1-6; TRBD1 aligns across 7 bases. The CDR3 has 15 amino acids. Germline values: CDR1 SGHDT, CDR2 YYEEEE. V shed 0 bases and J 9 bases; nucleotides not matched to a gene: 6. The CDR3 nucleotides read TGTGCCAGCAGCTTGGCCGCATGGGACAGTTCACCCCTCCACTTT. As protein: CASSLAAWDSSPLHF.

The genes are TRBV6-5 and TRBJ1-5; the match to TRBD1 covers 7 bases. Trimming cost V 0 bases and J 10 bases; bases outside gene matches: 6. This CDR3 is 14 amino acids long. Germline-derived CDR1 and CDR2 are MNHEY and SVGAGI. CDR3 sequence: CASSYSAGGGPQHF. CDR3 coding DNA: TGTGCCAGCAGTTACTCGGCAGGGGGTGGCCCCCAGCATTTT.

This rearrangement joins TRBV7-9 to TRBJ2-7; 7 bases match TRBD1. Germline CDR1 reads SEHNR; CDR2 reads FQNEAQ (reference sequence). V gave up 4 bases and J gave up 1 base; unmatched junction bases: 10. The CDR3 spans 16 residues. The CDR3 DNA sequence: TGTGCCAGCAGCTCCCCTACCGGGACAGCGTCCTACGAGCAGTACTTC. Protein product: CASSSPTGTASYEQYF.

V usage is TRBV29-1 and J usage is TRBJ1-1, with D unresolved. CDR1 and CDR2 (germline): SQVTM, ANQGSEA. Trimming removed 4 bases at V and 4 bases at J, with 16 bases between. The CDR3 runs to 14 residues. The CDR3 reads CSVGSGRLGTEAFF. For the CDR3, the DNA is TGCAGCGTTGGATCGGGGAGGTTGGGCACTGAAGCTTTCTTT.

The chain employs TRBV11-3 and TRBJ1-1; TRBD1 aligns across 12 bases. The V and J ends lost 5 bases and 3 bases, in that order; junction bases with no gene match: 4. Germline loops: CDR1 SGHNT, CDR2 YENEEA. CDR3 length: 15 residues. CDR3 sequence reads: CASSPGQGAYTEAFF. In DNA form, the CDR3 reads TGTGCCAGCAGCCCGGGACAGGGGGCATACACTGAAGCTTTCTTT.

This clone was observed a few times. The rearrangement joins TRBV19 to TRBJ1-2, with unresolved D. Germline V gene lookup returns CDR1 LNHDA and CDR2 SQIVND (reference sequence). The V end was cut by 2 bases, the J end by 9 bases, with 13 bases between. The CDR3 runs to 13 residues. As DNA, the CDR3 is TGTGCCAGTAGTATAAGGAGAGGAAGTCGCTACACCTTC. Its protein product is CASSIRRGSRYTF.

This clone was observed a handful of times. The chain links TRBV4-1 to TRBJ1-4; 11 nucleotides match TRBD1. The CDR3 loop spans 14 amino acids. Germline V gives CDR1 MGHRA, CDR2 YSYEKL. Losses at the gene ends were 6 bases for V and 7 bases for J; bases not matched to a gene: 4. For the CDR3, the DNA is TGCGCCAGCAGTCGGACAGGGGGCATTGAAAAACTGTTTTTT. Protein: CASSRTGGIEKLFF.

J is TRBJ1-1 and V is TRBV4-1, with D hard to call. CDR1 MGHRA and CDR2 YSYEKL come from the germline V gene. CDR3 length: 13 residues. V lost 4 bases, J lost 3 bases, and 9 bases lay in between. CDR3 DNA: TGCGCCAGCAGCCTTGGGCAGCACACTGAAGCTTTCTTT. The encoded protein is CASSLGQHTEAFF.

The gene calls are TRBV4-3 and TRBJ1-1, with a weak D call TRBD1 (6 bases). The CDR3 contains 13 residues. Germline V gene data show CDR1 as LGHNA and CDR2 as YSLEER. Trimming removed 3 bases at V and 1 base at J, with 6 bases between. The CDR3 reads CASSQTGNTEAFF. The DNA for the CDR3 is TGCGCCAGCAGCCAGACAGGGAACACTGAAGCTTTCTTT.

The chain employs TRBV6-5 and TRBJ1-1; possible D gene TRBD1, 5 bases. The CDR3 sequence is 16 residues long. The germline gives CDR1 MNHEY, CDR2 SVGAGI. The ends were cut back, 4 bases at V and 0 bases at J, with 15 bases in the middle. CDR3 loop: CASSSQGSRMNTEAFF. Written as DNA, the CDR3 is TGTGCCAGCAGTTCCCAGGGCAGTAGAATGAACACTGAAGCTTTCTTT.

The chain couples TRBV3-1 (or the pseudogene TRBV3-2) to TRBJ2-5; 7 bases fit TRBD2. The CDR3 is made up of 14 amino acids. Per germline, CDR1 LGHDT and CDR2 YNNKEL (reference sequence). J lost 1 base, V lost 4 bases, and 3 bases had no gene match. In DNA form, the CDR3 reads TGTGCCAGCAGCCTCGCGGGGGTCCAAGAGACCCAGTACTTC. Its translation is CASSLAGVQETQYF.